The 31 T cell receptor beta chains presented below share a single source sample, sequenced in a study of Graves' ophthalmopathy and Graves' hyperthyroidism. TCR beta CDR3 amplification used RNA transcripts. First-round RT-PCR employed HTBI primers, with a second-round multiplex PCR after it. One entry per CDR3 protein results from TCRdb running MiXCR on the multiplex PCR reads. The sample holds 500,000 to 800,000 distinct CDR3 sequences; over 40% are singletons and the top ten take roughly 3.5%. The sequencing input was peripheral blood. Receptors originate from an adult man with Graves' ophthalmopathy.

This clonotype has ten or more counts. The V gene is TRBV7-2, the J gene TRBJ1-1; the D gene is possibly TRBD1 (6 bases). The CDR3 totals 14 residues. Trimming removed 5 bases at V and 4 bases at J, with 14 bases between. Germline lookup yields CDR1 SGHTA and CDR2 FQGNSA. The CDR3 region is CASSRGGRGTEAFF. The CDR3, as DNA: TGTGCCAGCAGCCGGGGAGGCAGGGGCACTGAAGCTTTCTTT.

This clonotype has at least ten counts. J is TRBJ2-5 and V is TRBV7-6, with 7 nucleotides matching TRBD2. The J segment lost 2 bases and the V segment lost 7 bases, leaving 7 bases of the junction unmatched. CDR3 length: 14 residues. Germline assignment: CDR1 SGHVS and CDR2 FNYEAQ. The CDR3 loop reads CASKKAGSQETQYF. DNA of the CDR3: TGTGCCAGCAAAAAAGCGGGGTCACAAGAGACCCAGTACTTC.

The rearrangement joins TRBV9 to TRBJ2-2; tentatively, D is TRBD2 (6 bases). The V and J ends lost 0 bases and 0 bases respectively, with 9 bases between them. Germline lookup yields CDR1 SGDLS and CDR2 YYNGEE. There are 16 residues in the CDR3. CDR3 DNA: TGTGCCAGCAGCGTAGTAGGCGGGACGAACACCGGGGAGCTGTTTTTT. Amino acid sequence: CASSVVGGTNTGELFF.

This clonotype was detected a few times. The chain combines TRBV5-6 with TRBJ2-7, with 14 bases lining up with TRBD2. This CDR3 contains 15 residues. Germline values: CDR1 SGHDT, CDR2 YYEEEE. Germline trimming cut 5 bases from V and 3 bases from J; bases unmatched to any gene: 4. The CDR3 is CASSRGLAGDYEQYF. CDR3 nucleotide sequence: TGTGCCAGCAGTCGGGGACTAGCGGGGGACTACGAGCAGTACTTC.

This clonotype was detected many times. V and J are TRBV20-1 and TRBJ1-5; 7 nucleotides align to TRBD1. This CDR3 contains 15 residues. Germline V lookup: CDR1 DFQATT, CDR2 SNEGSKA (reference sequence). V lost 3 bases and J lost 7; bases outside the gene matches: 12. The chain's CDR3 is CSASPDPSGQQPQHF. Here the CDR3 DNA reads TGCAGTGCTAGCCCCGACCCCTCGGGACAGCAGCCCCAGCATTTT.

The sample holds many counts of this clonotype. V and J are TRBV7-8 and TRBJ1-3; D gene ambiguous. Trimming pared 1 base from V and 1 base from J, leaving 8 bases between. Germline V CDR1 and CDR2: SGHVS, FQNEAQ. This CDR3 spans 15 amino acids. The CDR3 DNA reads as TGTGCCAGCAGCTTAGATATTGGGTCTGGAAACACCATATATTTT. This sequence encodes CASSLDIGSGNTIYF.

V usage is TRBV7-2 and J usage is TRBJ1-2, with 11 nucleotides matching TRBD1. J was trimmed by 5 bases and V by 2 bases; bases with no gene match: 4. This CDR3 is built from 15 residues. CDR1 and CDR2 from the germline V gene are SGHTA and FQGNSA. The CDR3 sequence is CASSLWGQGGYGYTF. In nucleotides, the CDR3 is TGTGCCAGCAGCTTATGGGGACAGGGGGGATATGGCTACACCTTC.

This clonotype was seen repeatedly, ten times or more. The chain couples TRBV2 to TRBJ2-5; D is possibly TRBD1 or TRBD2 (5 bases each). Trimming stripped 7 bases from V and 3 bases from J, with 12 bases between. The CDR3 is made up of 13 amino acids. Germline loops: CDR1 SNHLY, CDR2 FYNNEI. This CDR3 reads CASTNGAKETQYF. The DNA of the CDR3 is TGTGCCAGCACCAACGGGGCAAAAGAGACCCAGTACTTC.

The genes are TRBV5-1 and TRBJ2-2; no clear D. CDR3 size: 14 residues. From germline, CDR1 is SGHRS and CDR2 YFSETQ. With 0 bases removed from V and 9 bases from J, the gap between germline ends came to 12 bases. CDR3 in DNA: TGCGCCAGCAGCTTGGGGGCAGGCGACCGGGAGCTGTTTTTT. As protein: CASSLGAGDRELFF.

This clonotype showed up just a few times. The gene calls are TRBV6-5 and TRBJ2-5; D is possibly TRBD2 (5 bases). There are 13 residues in the CDR3. Germline loops: CDR1 MNHEY, CDR2 SVGAGI. The V gene lost 6 bases and the J gene lost 5 bases, with 13 bases spanning the gap. The CDR3 DNA follows: TGTGCCAGCAGGTCATCGGGGTTGGAGACCCAGTACTTC. It yields the protein CASRSSGLETQYF.

The chain links TRBV10-3 to TRBJ2-2; D gene unclear. Germline lookup yields CDR1 ENHRY and CDR2 SYGVKD. Trimming removed 10 bases from V and 7 bases from J, with 19 bases in between. This CDR3 contains 14 residues. For the CDR3, the DNA is TGTGCCACCAGCCAAGACCCAGCGTTCGGGGAGCTGTTTTTT. This sequence encodes CATSQDPAFGELFF.

The chain joins TRBV20-1 to TRBJ1-2; maybe TRBD1 (5 bases). This CDR3 has 14 residues. Germline-derived CDR1 and CDR2 are DFQATT and SNEGSKA (reference sequence). The V end lost 6 bases, the J end lost 2 bases, and 16 bases lay between the germline ends. The CDR3 nucleotides are TGCAGTGCCCACGTGAGGGACGGGAACTATGGCTACACCTTC. Translation: CSAHVRDGNYGYTF.

This rearrangement joins TRBV5-1 to TRBJ2-7; D not certain. V lost 7 bases to trimming and J lost 5 bases, with 25 bases between them. The germline gives CDR1 SGHRS, CDR2 YFSETQ. This CDR3 has 16 amino acids. The CDR3: CASGPGFGSQGDEQYF. CDR3 nucleotides: TGCGCCAGCGGCCCTGGGTTCGGTTCCCAAGGTGACGAGCAGTACTTC.

In its sample, this clonotype was seen once. This sequence joins TRBV7-3 and TRBJ2-1, with 10 bases identical to TRBD2. The CDR3 has 13 amino acids. The trim removed 2 bases at V and 12 bases at J, leaving 4 bases unmatched. CDR1 and CDR2 (germline): SGHTA, FQGTGA. The CDR3 DNA reads TGTGCCAGCAGCTTACAGCGGGAGGGAGGGCAGTTCTTC. Its protein product is CASSLQREGGQFF.

This chain connects TRBV9 to TRBJ2-5; D may be TRBD1 (5 bases). The V gene's germline CDR1 is SGDLS and CDR2 YYNGEE. Trimming took off 1 base at V and 0 bases at J, with 7 bases between the two ends. The CDR3 is 14 amino acids. The CDR3 coding sequence is TGTGCCAGCAGCGTAAAGGGGAACCAAGAGACCCAGTACTTC. Encoded protein: CASSVKGNQETQYF.

This clonotype was counted many times. The chain joins TRBV29-1 to TRBJ1-2; D is possibly TRBD1 (5 bases). The V and J ends lost 6 bases and 3 bases respectively, with 17 bases between them. Per the germline V gene, CDR1 is SQVTM and CDR2 is ANQGSEA. The CDR3 is made up of 14 amino acids. The CDR3: CSVPRTRGYYGYTF. CDR3 nucleotide sequence: TGCAGCGTCCCTCGTACCCGGGGCTACTATGGCTACACCTTC.

The sample holds many counts of this clonotype. The chain combines TRBV20-1 with TRBJ1-6; the match to TRBD1 covers 9 bases. V lost 0 bases and J lost 9; bases outside the gene matches: 3. Germline lookup yields CDR1 DFQATT and CDR2 SNEGSKA (reference sequence). This CDR3 has 14 amino acids. CDR3 sequence (DNA): TGCAGTGCTAGAGAGGGACAGGGCCCTTCACCCCTCCACTTT. Its protein product is CSAREGQGPSPLHF.

This clonotype showed up just a few times. This rearrangement joins TRBV6-2 or TRBV6-3 to TRBJ2-2; 7 positions agree with TRBD1. CDR1 and CDR2 (germline): MNHEY, SVGEGT. With 6 bases clipped from V and 1 base from J, the junction kept 11 bases outside the gene matches. This CDR3 has 17 amino acids. CDR3 loop: CASSTSTRTGNTGELFF. As DNA, the CDR3 is TGTGCCAGCAGCACCTCAACTCGGACAGGGAACACCGGGGAGCTGTTTTTT.

The CDR3 region has the DNA TGTGCCAGCAGTGATGTGGGACAGGGAACTAATGAAAAACTGTTTTTT. Amino acid sequence: CASSDVGQGTNEKLFF. This chain links TRBV25-1 with TRBJ1-4; 9 bases align to TRBD1. The CDR3 is 16 amino acids. Germline assignment: CDR1 MGHDK and CDR2 SYGVNS. The V segment lost 3 bases and the J segment 1 base; nucleotides outside the gene matches: 3. The whole variable domain, filled in from reference TRBV25-1 and TRBJ1-4, reads EADIYQTPRYLVIGTGKKITLECSQTMGHDKMYWYQQDPGMELHLIHYSYGVNSTEKGDLSSESTVSRIRTEHFPLTLESARPSHTSQYLCASSDVGQGTNEKLFFGSGTQLSVL.

This clonotype was found many times. The chain links TRBV29-1 to TRBJ1-5; D remains ambiguous. CDR1 and CDR2 from the germline V gene are SQVTM and ANQGSEA. Trimming took 4 bases from V and 4 from J, leaving 11 bases between them. The CDR3 runs to 13 residues. CDR3 coding DNA: TGCAGCGTTGTTCAGGCCCCGAATCAGCCCCAGCATTTT. Translated, it gives CSVVQAPNQPQHF.

This clonotype was seen a handful of times. The chain uses TRBV7-2 and TRBJ2-2; 12 bases align to TRBD2. Looked up from germline, CDR1 is SGHTA and CDR2 is FQGNSA. This CDR3 comprises 17 residues. V trimming: 5 bases; J trimming: 2 bases; junction bases outside the gene matches: 6. Here the CDR3 DNA reads TGTGCCAGCAGCCCCCTAGCGGGGGGGCTCAACACCGGGGAGCTGTTTTTT. Residues: CASSPLAGGLNTGELFF.

This clonotype was counted at least ten times. This rearrangement joins TRBV15 to TRBJ2-5; weak D call: TRBD2 (5 bases). CDR3 length: 13 amino acids. The V end lost 7 bases, the J end lost 5 bases, and 14 bases lay between the germline ends. Germline loops: CDR1 LNHNV, CDR2 YYDKDF (reference sequence). CDR3 sequence reads: CATNPGMEETQYF. In nucleotides, the CDR3 is TGTGCCACCAACCCGGGGATGGAGGAGACCCAGTACTTC.

This clonotype has more than one count but fewer than ten. The chain joins TRBV10-2 to TRBJ1-3; D not resolved. The V end lost 0 bases, the J end lost 4 bases, and 4 bases lay between the germline ends. Germline CDR1 and CDR2: WSHSY and SAAADI. The CDR3 spans 13 residues. This CDR3 is CASSESIGNTIYF. The CDR3 region has the DNA TGCGCCAGCAGTGAGTCGATCGGAAACACCATATATTTT.

This chain uses TRBV25-1 with TRBJ2-2; D may match TRBD1 or TRBD2 (5 bases each). With 6 bases removed from V and 0 bases from J, the gap between germline ends came to 17 bases. The V gene's germline CDR1 is MGHDK and CDR2 SYGVNS. CDR3 length equals 17 residues. The CDR3 DNA reads as TGTGCCAGCAGCACATCTCCGGGACGGCCGAACACCGGGGAGCTGTTTTTT. Translation gives CASSTSPGRPNTGELFF.

There are a few counts of this clonotype. The chain joins TRBV11-2 to TRBJ2-2; the match to TRBD1 covers 8 bases. Per the germline V gene, CDR1 is SGHAT and CDR2 is FQNNGV. The CDR3 has 18 amino acids. J lost 2 bases, V lost 5 bases, and 13 bases had no gene match. The CDR3 loop reads CASSPSPSDRENTGELFF. CDR3 in DNA: TGTGCCAGCAGCCCATCCCCATCGGACAGGGAAAACACCGGGGAGCTGTTTTTT.

The rearrangement uses TRBV5-4 and TRBJ1-1; D gene uncertain. Germline CDR1 reads SGHNT; CDR2 reads YYREEE (reference sequence). The CDR3 loop spans 16 amino acids. V was shortened by 0 bases and J by 5 bases, with 17 bases between the two germline ends. The CDR3 sequence is CASSLVFIVGRTEAFF. CDR3 bases: TGTGCCAGCAGCTTGGTCTTTATAGTGGGCCGGACTGAAGCTTTCTTT.

There are many counts of this clonotype. V usage is TRBV5-1 and J usage is TRBJ1-1; 8 positions match TRBD1. Per the germline V gene, CDR1 is SGHRS and CDR2 is YFSETQ. The CDR3 is 14 residues long. V lost 2 bases, J lost 4 bases, and 4 bases stayed unmatched. CDR3 nucleotide sequence: TGCGCCAGCAGCTTAGGGACAGGTCCCACTGAAGCTTTCTTT. Amino acid sequence: CASSLGTGPTEAFF.

This chain joins TRBV10-2 and TRBJ1-2; TRBD1 agrees at 7 bases. With 6 bases clipped from V and 4 bases from J, the junction kept 29 bases outside the gene matches. Germline CDR1 WSHSY, CDR2 SAAADI. The CDR3 length is 21 residues. CDR3 nucleotide sequence: TGCGCCAGCAGCCTCCACTTACGACATGCCCTAGGGGGCTATGGCGGCTATGGCTACACCTTC. Translation: CASSLHLRHALGGYGGYGYTF.

This clonotype was observed many times. The rearrangement joins TRBV29-1 to TRBJ2-7; D not resolved. This CDR3 contains 13 residues. Trimming left V 4 bases short and J 2 bases short, with 12 bases between. Looked up from germline, CDR1 is SQVTM and CDR2 is ANQGSEA. CDR3 amino acids: CSVVVPTTYEQYF. CDR3 nucleotide sequence: TGCAGCGTTGTCGTCCCAACAACCTACGAGCAGTACTTC.

Concerning this clonotype: Mismatch with germline at one junction end may stem from a read error. The V and J genes are TRBV5-1 and TRBJ2-7; D may be TRBD2 (6 bases). CDR3 length equals 16 residues. The V gene's germline CDR1 is SGHRS and CDR2 YFSETQ. CDR3 loop: CASSFLAVPPLSEKYF. The DNA of the CDR3 is TGCGCCAGCAGCTTTTTAGCGGTACCTCCCCTTTCCGAGAAGTACTTC. Together with reference TRBV5-1 and TRBJ2-7, the CDR3 gives the full variable domain: KAGVTQTPRYLIKTRGQQVTLSCSPISGHRSVSWYQQTPGQGLQFLFEYFSETQRNKGNFPGRFSGRQFSNSRSEMNVSTLELGDSALYLCASSFLAVPPLSEKYFGPGTRLTVT.

This clonotype was picked up many times. The J gene is TRBJ2-7, the V gene TRBV20-1, with TRBD2 matching 10 bases. The CDR3 is 13 residues long. In germline, CDR1 is DFQATT, CDR2 SNEGSKA (reference sequence). Trimming took 6 bases from V and 7 from J; bases not matched to a gene: 9. CDR3 protein: CSASDLGLAEQYF. Written as DNA, the CDR3 is TGCAGTGCCTCCGACCTGGGACTAGCGGAGCAGTACTTC.